The 19 T cell receptor beta chains below were found in one sample sequenced in a study of blood T cell repertoires in COVID-19. Clones were sequenced by immunoSEQ multiplex PCR, and TCRdb holds only the in-frame ones, with some missing. The sample has 120,000 to 150,000 clones; 80% to 90% are singletons. Sequencing was done on a sample of peripheral blood. These receptors all come from a man aged 18 to 29 with COVID-19, enrolled during active disease.

V is TRBV4-1 and J is TRBJ2-1, with a weak D call TRBD2 (5 bases). Trimming left V 1 base short and J 9 bases short, with 10 bases between. Germline V CDR1 and CDR2: MGHRA, YSYEKL. This CDR3 spans 13 amino acids. As DNA, the CDR3 is TGCGCCAGCAGCCAAGGGCCAGGAGGTGAGCAGTTCTTC. As protein: CASSQGPGGEQFF.

The rearrangement uses TRBV27 and TRBJ2-2, with D perhaps TRBD2 (6 bases). The CDR3 runs 17 residues. From germline, CDR1 is MNHEY and CDR2 SMNVEV (reference sequence). V lost 4 bases and J 0 bases, leaving 15 bases between the germline ends. CDR3 protein: CASSSLTSTPNTGELFF. The CDR3, as DNA: TGTGCCAGCAGTTCCTTAACTAGCACACCGAACACCGGGGAGCTGTTTTTT.

The chain carries TRBV24-1 and TRBJ1-4; TRBD1 aligns across 12 bases. V lost 3 bases and J lost 3; bases outside the gene matches: 4. In germline, CDR1 is KGHDR, CDR2 SFDVKD. CDR3 length: 17 amino acids. This CDR3 reads CATSDPGQGAANEKLFF. The DNA for the CDR3 is TGTGCCACCAGTGATCCGGGACAGGGGGCGGCTAATGAAAAACTGTTTTTT.

The chain has TRBV5-5 and TRBJ1-1; D not resolved. Germline V gives CDR1 SGHKS, CDR2 YYEKEE (reference sequence). Trimming removed 4 bases at V and 5 bases at J, with 15 bases between. This CDR3 has 14 residues. This CDR3 reads CASSRSGGRTEAFF. CDR3 nucleotide sequence: TGTGCCAGCAGCCGGTCGGGTGGTAGGACTGAAGCTTTCTTT.

J is TRBJ1-2 and V is TRBV7-2, with D tentatively TRBD1 (5 bases). The V end lost 0 bases, the J end lost 7 bases, and 12 bases lay between the germline ends. The CDR3 totals 14 residues. CDR1 and CDR2 from the germline V gene are SGHTA and FQGNSA. CDR3 sequence reads: CASSLAGGVTGYTF. The CDR3 bases are TGTGCCAGCAGCTTAGCGGGGGGGGTCACTGGCTACACCTTC.

V gene TRBV27 combines with J gene TRBJ2-3; TRBD2 matches 10 bases. The CDR3 totals 17 residues. V lost 0 bases and J lost 4; bases outside the gene matches: 7. Germline V CDR1 and CDR2: MNHEY, SMNVEV (reference sequence). The CDR3 nucleotides read TGTGCCAGCAGTTTATCGGCTAGCGGGAGACGGGCAGATACGCAGTATTTT. Its protein product is CASSLSASGRRADTQYF.

The rearrangement links TRBV3-1 (or the pseudogene TRBV3-2) to TRBJ2-7, with 8 positions matching TRBD2. Germline-derived CDR1 and CDR2 are LGHDT and YNNKEL (reference sequence). The CDR3 covers 17 residues. V shed 4 bases and J 3 bases; nucleotides not matched to a gene: 14. The chain's CDR3 is CASSPSAGDGRLYEQYF. The CDR3 DNA follows: TGTGCCAGCAGCCCATCAGCGGGGGACGGGAGACTCTACGAGCAGTACTTC.

V and J are TRBV28 and TRBJ2-7; 7 positions agree with TRBD1. Per germline, CDR1 MDHEN and CDR2 SYDVKM. After removal of 3 bases from V and 0 bases from J, the junction contained 5 bases not matched to a gene. The CDR3 has 15 residues. CDR3 bases: TGTGCCAGCAGTTTGAGGACAGGAGCCTCCTACGAGCAGTACTTC. Protein sequence: CASSLRTGASYEQYF.

The V and J genes are TRBV9 and TRBJ2-3, with TRBD2 matching over 9 bases. The ends lost 2 bases at V and 3 bases at J; junction bases unmatched: 4. The CDR3 length is 15 residues. The germline gives CDR1 SGDLS, CDR2 YYNGEE. The CDR3 here is CASSVSGSLTDTQYF. As DNA, the CDR3 is TGTGCCAGCAGCGTTAGCGGGAGTCTTACAGATACGCAGTATTTT.

V gene TRBV19 combines with J gene TRBJ1-5, with 8 nucleotides matching TRBD1. From germline, CDR1 is LNHDA and CDR2 SQIVND (reference sequence). The CDR3 spans 16 residues. V dropped 5 bases and J dropped 0; count of bases not matched to a gene: 6. CDR3 sequence (DNA): TGTGCCAGTAGTGCCCGGACAGGGTATAGCAATCAGCCCCAGCATTTT. It translates to CASSARTGYSNQPQHF. Full variable domain (remainder filled in from reference TRBV19 and TRBJ1-5): DGGITQSPKYLFRKEGQNVTLSCEQNLNHDAMYWYRQDPGQGLRLIYYSQIVNDFQKGDIAEGYSVSREKKESFPLTVTSAQKNPTAFYLCASSARTGYSNQPQHFGDGTRLSIL.

The V call is TRBV29-1, the J call TRBJ2-3, with TRBD1 matching over 8 bases. The CDR3 consists of 16 residues. Per germline, CDR1 SQVTM and CDR2 ANQGSEA. Losses at the gene ends were 4 bases for V and 4 bases for J; bases not matched to a gene: 13. CDR3: CSVVWVQGAKADTQYF. The CDR3 DNA reads as TGCAGCGTTGTATGGGTGCAGGGGGCCAAGGCAGATACGCAGTATTTT.

The chain employs TRBV19 and TRBJ1-6; 8 positions match TRBD1. J gave up 6 bases and V 5 bases, and 3 bases lay outside the gene matches. CDR1 and CDR2 from the germline V gene are LNHDA and SQIVND (reference sequence). The CDR3 is 14 residues long. The CDR3 region has the DNA TGTGCCAGTAGTCGGACAGGGCCTAATTCACCCCTCCACTTT. Its translation is CASSRTGPNSPLHF.

This rearrangement joins TRBV10-3 to TRBJ1-2; 7 bases agree with TRBD1. There are 13 residues in the CDR3. The germline V gene has CDR1 ENHRY and CDR2 SYGVKD. V shed 6 bases, J shed 7 bases, and the junction held 8 bases outside the gene matches. CDR3 bases: TGTGCCATCAGGAAGGAGGGGGCTGGTGGCTACACCTTC. Encoded protein: CAIRKEGAGGYTF.

V and J are TRBV19 and TRBJ1-1, with 10 bases identical to TRBD1. The CDR3 runs 19 residues. The germline gives CDR1 LNHDA, CDR2 SQIVND (reference sequence). The trim removed 4 bases at V and 0 bases at J, leaving 14 bases unmatched. In DNA, the CDR3 is TGTGCCAGTAGTAGGGGGGTCCGAAGACAGGGGGCACTGAACACTGAAGCTTTCTTT. This translates into CASSRGVRRQGALNTEAFF.

The chain carries TRBV6-5 and TRBJ2-1; D ambiguous. The CDR3 contains 15 residues. CDR1 and CDR2 (germline): MNHEY, SVGAGI. Trimming pared 0 bases from V and 10 bases from J, leaving 16 bases between. The DNA for the CDR3 is TGTGCCAGCAGTTACTCCTGGGCAGCCGCTGGGGAGCAGTTCTTC. Residues: CASSYSWAAAGEQFF.

The chain joins TRBV10-3 to TRBJ2-1, with TRBD2 matching 10 bases. The trim removed 11 bases at V and 0 bases at J, leaving 10 bases unmatched. Germline lookup yields CDR1 ENHRY and CDR2 SYGVKD. This CDR3 comprises 16 residues. CDR3 protein: CAGGSGRLSSYNEQFF. CDR3 DNA: TGTGCCGGTGGTAGCGGGAGGCTGAGCTCCTACAATGAGCAGTTCTTC.

The rearrangement uses TRBV5-6 and TRBJ2-7; tentatively, D is TRBD2 (5 bases). Trimming left V 4 bases short and J 0 bases short, with 14 bases between. The CDR3 covers 15 residues. Germline V gives CDR1 SGHDT, CDR2 YYEEEE. In nucleotides, the CDR3 is TGTGCCAGCAGCGTAGGACTGGTGAGCTCCTACGAGCAGTACTTC. It encodes CASSVGLVSSYEQYF.

V is TRBV5-1 and J is TRBJ2-7; 11 bases are a match to TRBD1. The V segment lost 4 bases and the J segment 1 base; nucleotides outside the gene matches: 4. CDR1 and CDR2 (germline): SGHRS, YFSETQ. This CDR3 region has 15 residues. The CDR3 here is CASSHGTGGSYEQYF. As DNA, the CDR3 is TGCGCCAGCAGCCACGGGACAGGGGGTTCCTACGAGCAGTACTTC.

This rearrangement joins TRBV30 to TRBJ2-1, with D possibly TRBD1 on 6 matching bases. From germline, CDR1 is GTSNPN and CDR2 SVGIG (reference sequence). The CDR3 is 11 amino acids. In DNA form, the CDR3 reads TGTGCGATAACCAGGGGCAGAGAGCAGTTCTTC. It yields the protein CAITRGREQFF.